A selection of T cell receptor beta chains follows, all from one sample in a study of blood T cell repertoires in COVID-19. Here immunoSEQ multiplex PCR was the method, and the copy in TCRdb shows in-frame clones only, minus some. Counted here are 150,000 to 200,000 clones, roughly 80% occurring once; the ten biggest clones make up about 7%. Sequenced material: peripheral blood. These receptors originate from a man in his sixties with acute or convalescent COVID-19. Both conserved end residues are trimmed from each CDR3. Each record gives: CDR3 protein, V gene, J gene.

ASSFVQGSYEQY	TRBV11-2	TRBJ2-7
ASSLRTSGLTYEQY	TRBV19	TRBJ2-7
ATRAGTAYNEQF	TRBV24-1	TRBJ2-1
ASSAVAGGVNEQF	TRBV9	TRBJ2-1
ASSPSTGVETGELF	TRBV18	TRBJ2-2
ASSAFEGLSGTGIEETQY	TRBV19	TRBJ2-5
ASSQGSSAQYNEQF	TRBV3-1/TRBV3-2	TRBJ2-1
ATSLLGGDTQY	TRBV24-1	TRBJ2-3
ASSQLGGTSPDTQY	TRBV3-1/TRBV3-2	TRBJ2-3
ASSHELVPNEKLF	TRBV5-1	TRBJ1-4
ASSQIPGDEQY	TRBV3-1/TRBV3-2	TRBJ2-7
ASSLGTSVPVNEQF	TRBV5-4	TRBJ2-1
ASSPRSRPNTGELF	TRBV9	TRBJ2-2
ASSYSTSMGGSNEKLF	TRBV6-2/TRBV6-3	TRBJ1-4
ASSLRLAGGYEQY	TRBV7-2	TRBJ2-7
ASSYAGTEAF	TRBV6-6	TRBJ1-1
ASSYAGNQETQY	TRBV6-5	TRBJ2-5
ASRLTGSNTGELF	TRBV6-5	TRBJ2-2
ASQVGRLNEQF	TRBV6-5	TRBJ2-1
ASSLMTGGYEQY	TRBV5-6	TRBJ2-7
ASSQEIAGGTDTQY	TRBV4-3	TRBJ2-3
ASSYVTRNSPLH	TRBV6-2/TRBV6-3	TRBJ1-6
ASSPFQGQQNEKLF	TRBV18	TRBJ1-4
ASGLRRYPSGGRNTGELF	TRBV12-5	TRBJ2-2
ASSQSGRSGSRYEQY	TRBV23-1	TRBJ2-7